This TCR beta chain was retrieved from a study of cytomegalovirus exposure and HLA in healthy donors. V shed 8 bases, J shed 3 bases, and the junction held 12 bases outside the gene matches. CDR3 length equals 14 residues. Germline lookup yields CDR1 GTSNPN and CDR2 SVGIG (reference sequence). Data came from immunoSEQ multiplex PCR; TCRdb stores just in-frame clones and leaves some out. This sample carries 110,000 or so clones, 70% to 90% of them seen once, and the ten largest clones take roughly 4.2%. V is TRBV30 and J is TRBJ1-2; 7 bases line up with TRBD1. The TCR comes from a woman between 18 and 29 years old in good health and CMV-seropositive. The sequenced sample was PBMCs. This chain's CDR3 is CAATGVIFHYGYTF. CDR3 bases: TGTGCCGCCACAGGGGTAATTTTTCACTATGGCTACACCTTC.